Listed here is a single TCR beta chain. This specimen comes from a study of T cell changes during pregnancy in multiple sclerosis. Data came from immunoSEQ multiplex PCR; TCRdb stores just in-frame clones and leaves some out. The sample lists 35,000 to 45,000 clones, roughly 90% occurring once. The sequence came from a female donor in good health, enrolled as a control in a pregnancy study. The sample consisted of peripheral blood, taken in the second trimester of pregnancy.

The CDR3 DNA follows: TGTGCCAGCAGTTACGGGGGAAGGGGGCCCTACGAGCAGTACTTC. This encodes CASSYGGRGPYEQYF. The rearrangement links TRBV27 to TRBJ2-7, with a weak D call TRBD1 (7 bases). The length of the CDR3 is 15 residues. Germline V lookup: CDR1 MNHEY, CDR2 SMNVEV (reference sequence). V lost 4 bases, J lost 2 bases, and 15 bases lay in between.